Below are 15 T cell receptor beta chains sequenced from a single sample in a study of tumor and adjacent non-tumor tissue in lung cancer. A modified ARM-PCR protocol with three rounds of nested PCR amplified TCRbeta. TCRdb used MiXCR to reprocess the multiplex PCR reads, holding one entry per CDR3 protein. The data contain about 93,000 distinct CDR3 sequences, about 61% of them seen just once; the ten biggest clones take up over 12%. RNA was extracted from bulk tissue without any cell sorting. The sample taken for sequencing was lung tumor tissue. The receptors originated from a man between 70 and 80 years old with non-small cell lung cancer.

The rearrangement links TRBV11-2 to TRBJ1-3; possibly TRBD1 for D (6 bases). V lost 5 bases, J lost 0 bases, and 14 bases lay in between. Germline CDR1 and CDR2: SGHAT and FQNNGV. The CDR3 contains 16 residues. The CDR3 DNA reads TGTGCCAGCAGCCTATACAGGGAAAGCTCTGGAAACACCATATATTTT. It is translated as CASSLYRESSGNTIYF.

A remark on this clonotype: This sequence may be a read error, since a much larger clone differs from it by one base. The conserved phenylalanine or tryptophan is not found at the CDR3 terminus, so this likely reflects a read error. The chain recombines TRBV7-8 with TRBJ2-7, with D maybe TRBD1 (6 bases). The V gene's germline CDR1 is SGHVS and CDR2 FQNEAQ. The CDR3 has 14 residues. Trimming took 1 base from V and 2 from J, leaving 9 bases between them. The CDR3 DNA reads as TGTGCCAGCAGCTTAGGACAGGAGGCCTACGAGCAGTACCTC. This sequence encodes CASSLGQEAYEQYL.

Details on this clonotype: A clone one base away is much larger, so this may be a read error. V is TRBV11-2 and J is TRBJ2-2, with D maybe TRBD2 (5 bases). Germline assignment: CDR1 SGHAT and CDR2 FQNNGV. This CDR3 region has 15 residues. The CDR3 nucleotides read TGTGCCAGCAGGCAGCAATCGATAAACACCGGGGAGCTGCTTTTT. Its translation is CASRQQSINTGELLF.

This clonotype was detected only a few times. Possible read error: a much larger clone is one base away. This chain joins TRBV29-1 and TRBJ1-1; perhaps TRBD1 as D (5 bases). Trimming removed 8 bases at V and 11 bases at J, with 12 bases between. The CDR3 runs 9 residues. Germline V CDR1 and CDR2: SQVTM, ANQGSEA. CDR3 in DNA: TGCAGCTCCAGACAGCCTGCTTTCTTT. Its translation: CSSRQPAFF. Based on the CDR3 plus reference TRBV29-1 and TRBJ1-1, the full variable domain is SAVISQKPSRDICQRGTSLTIQCQVDSQVTMMFWYRQQPGQSLTLIATANQGSEATYESGFVIDKFPISRPNLTFSTLTVSNMSPEDSSIYLCSSRQPAFFGQGTRLTVV.

In regard to this clonotype: A read error may produce the germline difference seen at one junction end. The gene calls are TRBV11-1 and TRBJ2-3; TRBD2 might be the D (6 bases). This CDR3 comprises 13 residues. Germline V gene data show CDR1 as SGHAT and CDR2 as FQDESV (reference sequence). The CDR3 spells CVSSIAVTDTQYF. The CDR3 coding sequence is TGTGTCAGCAGCATAGCGGTGACTGATACGCAGTATTTT.

A note on this clonotype: With a much larger clone just one base away, this may be a read error. This sequence joins TRBV6-6 and TRBJ1-1; D remains ambiguous. The CDR3 contains 9 residues. Per the germline V gene, CDR1 is MNHNY and CDR2 is SVGAGI (reference sequence). CDR3 DNA sequence: TGTTCCAGCAGTTATCCAGCTTTCTTT. Translated, it gives CSSSYPAFF.

This clonotype has just a few counts. The CDR3 loop is CASSSREPSSGNEQFF. The CDR3 region has the DNA TGTGCCAGCAGTTCTCGGGAGCCCTCCTCGGGAAATGAGCAGTTCTTC. The rearrangement links TRBV28 to TRBJ2-1, with D perhaps TRBD2 (6 bases). V dropped 4 bases and J dropped 7 bases, with 20 bases sitting between them. This CDR3 is built from 16 residues. Germline values: CDR1 MDHEN, CDR2 SYDVKM.

For the CDR3, the DNA is TGTGCCAACACTCGGGGTGATTCACAAGAGACCCAGTACTTC. It yields the protein CANTRGDSQETQYF. The chain has TRBV11-1 and TRBJ2-5; D may be TRBD2 (5 bases). Germline assignment: CDR1 SGHAT and CDR2 FQDESV (reference sequence). Trimming took off 10 bases at V and 2 bases at J, with 17 bases between the two ends. The length of the CDR3 is 14 residues.

This clonotype was seen a few times. This could be a read error, since a much larger clone is one nucleotide away. The chain has TRBV6-1 and TRBJ1-2; perhaps TRBD1 as D (5 bases). Trimming removed 4 bases from V and 0 bases from J, with 15 bases in between. Germline-derived CDR1 and CDR2 are MNHNS and SASEGT. This CDR3 spans 16 amino acids. The DNA of the CDR3 is TGTGCCAGCAGTGGGTGGTTTGGGGGATCTAACTATGGCTACACCTTC. The encoded protein is CASSGWFGGSNYGYTF.

Remarks on this clonotype: A junction boundary mismatches the germline segment, possibly from a read error. V and J are TRBV11-2 and TRBJ1-1; 7 nucleotides agree with TRBD1. The CDR3 has 15 amino acids. The germline V gene encodes CDR1 SGHAT and CDR2 FQNNGV. The CDR3 bases are TGTGTCAGCAACTCCTCGACAGGGTGGAGGACTGAAGCTTTCTTT. Translating it yields CVSNSSTGWRTEAFF.

This clonotype came up a few times. This clone may be a read error of a much larger clone one base away. V is TRBV7-2 and J is TRBJ1-5; possible D gene TRBD1, 5 bases. The CDR3 sequence is 17 residues long. Looked up from germline, CDR1 is SGHTA and CDR2 is FQGNSA. Trimming left V 3 bases short and J 2 bases short, with 17 bases between. The CDR3 DNA is TGTGCCAGCAGCTTGCATTCGGACAAGGGTGGCAATCAGCCCCAGCATTTT. Encoded protein: CASSLHSDKGGNQPQHF.

As to this clonotype: A read error may be the cause here, since a much bigger clone is one base away. Here the CDR3 omits its conserved ending phenylalanine or tryptophan, so a read error is the likely source. This rearrangement joins TRBV6-5 to TRBJ2-3; a weak D match, TRBD2 (6 bases). The CDR3 runs 20 residues. Germline assignment: CDR1 MNHEY and CDR2 SVGAGI. V was pared by 2 bases and J by 2 bases, with 26 bases between. DNA of the CDR3: TGTGCCAGCAGTTACCGGCCCACCGGGACTCTAAGGAAACTCACAGATACGCAGTATTCT. Translated: CASSYRPTGTLRKLTDTQYS.

This clonotype has at least ten counts. The rearrangement links TRBV7-9 to TRBJ1-4, with a tentative D call TRBD1 (6 bases). The CDR3 is 14 amino acids. Germline CDR1 reads SEHNR; CDR2 reads FQNEAQ (reference sequence). Trimming stripped 5 bases from V and 8 bases from J, with 15 bases between. The CDR3 bases are TGTGCCAGCAGCCCAACGATTCAGGGGGAAAAACTGTTTTTT. Residues: CASSPTIQGEKLFF.

With respect to this clonotype: A junction boundary mismatches the germline segment, possibly from a read error. The gene calls are TRBV6-1 and TRBJ1-5, with 7 bases identical to TRBD1. CDR1 is MNHNS, CDR2 SASEGT, per germline. The CDR3 spans 13 residues. In DNA, the CDR3 is TGTGCTAGCAGTCCCCTTACAGGGGAGCCCCACCATTTT. Translating gives CASSPLTGEPHHF.

V usage is TRBV28 and J usage is TRBJ2-4, with a tentative D call TRBD1 (7 bases). The CDR3 is made up of 15 amino acids. V shed 2 bases and J shed 9 bases, with 17 bases lying between them. Germline loops: CDR1 MDHEN, CDR2 SYDVKM. CDR3 amino acids: CASSLGPGGGGIQYF. The CDR3 DNA sequence: TGTGCCAGCAGTTTAGGGCCAGGGGGAGGTGGCATTCAGTACTTC. The full variable domain, its missing parts supplied by reference TRBV28 and TRBJ2-4, is DVKVTQSSRYLVKRTGEKVFLECVQDMDHENMFWYRQDPGLGLRLIYFSYDVKMKEKGDIPEGYSVSREKKERFSLILESASTNQTSMYLCASSLGPGGGGIQYFGAGTRLSVL.